This TCR beta chain was retrieved from a study of neurological immune-mediated disorders. Findings and limits, study-wide: HTLV-1-associated myelopathy led in TCR clonal expansion, while multiple sclerosis ranked lowest, below healthy controls. Sharing of CDR3 amino acid sequences among expanded clones across subjects was absent, suggesting private repertoires in all groups.

From 2 million PBMCs stored at -80 C, the unsorted libraries were generated. The length of the CDR3 is 13 residues. V was trimmed by 1 base and J by 9 bases, leaving 10 bases between them. Germline V gene sequence: CDR1 SGHVS, CDR2 FQNEAQ. The cDNA was generated by 5'RACE with 10-nucleotide random UMIs. TCRdb called the 5' RACE reads again in MiXCR, with one record for every CDR3 protein. The top ten clones hold approximately 2.6% of a sample with under 80,000 distinct CDR3 sequences, 4% to 6% of them seen once. In the case of this clonotype: Its antigen is not identified.

Sequenced material: PBMCs. The receptor's source is a woman aged 30 to 39 with multiple sclerosis. The chain uses TRBV7-8 and TRBJ2-1; no definite D call. The CDR3 is CASSLGLGGEQFF. The DNA for the CDR3 is TGTGCCAGCAGCTTAGGTCTAGGCGGTGAGCAGTTCTTC.